These 5 T cell receptor beta chains came from one sample sequenced in a study of shared clonotypes between healthy human individuals. Selected positively for CCR7 and CD45RO-negative, naive CD8 cells excluded terminally differentiated effector memory CD45RA+ cells. Sequenced by immunoSEQ multiplex PCR; TCRdb stores in-frame clones only, minus some. The table includes roughly 2,000,000 clones, over 85% detected once. The specimen sequenced was naive CD8+ T cells sorted from blood. All receptors derive from a man aged 18 to 30 in good health.

Remarks on this clone: Lacking the conserved final phenylalanine or tryptophan, this CDR3 likely reflects a read error. The limits of the CDR3 on the DNA are not certain, so only TCRdb's listed CDR3 is given. The chain recombines TRBV7-9 with TRBJ1-2. Germline V gene sequence: CDR1 SEHNR, CDR2 FQNEAQ (reference sequence). The length of the CDR3 is 8 amino acids, counting both ends. CDR3 in amino acids: CASSLGPD.

The rearrangement links TRBV5-1 to TRBJ2-5, with TRBD2 as a possible D gene (6 bases). The CDR3 runs 11 residues. The V gene lost 7 bases and the J gene lost 3 bases, with 7 bases spanning the gap. Germline CDR1 is SGHRS and CDR2 is YFSETQ. The CDR3 reads CASGEEETQYF. The CDR3 DNA reads as TGCGCCAGCGGGGAGGAAGAGACCCAGTACTTC. The full variable domain, its missing parts supplied by reference TRBV5-1 and TRBJ2-5, is KAGVTQTPRYLIKTRGQQVTLSCSPISGHRSVSWYQQTPGQGLQFLFEYFSETQRNKGNFPGRFSGRQFSNSRSEMNVSTLELGDSALYLCASGEEETQYFGPGTRLLVL.

The CDR3 DNA reads TGTGCCTGGATAGGCGGGAGTGGCGTAGATACGCAGTATTTT. Its translation: CAWIGGSGVDTQYF. The rearrangement links TRBV30 to TRBJ2-3, with 7 bases that match TRBD2. Germline CDR1 reads GTSNPN; CDR2 reads SVGIG (reference sequence). Trimming removed 4 bases from V and 5 bases from J; junction bases left unmatched: 9. The CDR3 has 14 residues.

This chain joins TRBV19 and TRBJ1-1, with D perhaps matching TRBD1 (5 bases). Germline V lookup: CDR1 LNHDA, CDR2 SQIVND (reference sequence). This CDR3 contains 12 residues. V shed 9 bases and J shed 1 base, with 9 bases lying between them. The CDR3, as DNA: TGTGCCAGCCAGGACAAGAACACTGAAGCTTTCTTT. This gives the protein CASQDKNTEAFF.

The rearrangement links TRBV7-9 to TRBJ2-2, with a possible D match to TRBD2 (6 bases). Trimming took off 5 bases at V and 1 base at J, with 17 bases between the two ends. The CDR3 sequence is 17 residues long. CDR1 and CDR2 (germline): SEHNR, FQNEAQ (reference sequence). The CDR3 loop reads CASSTDRDSRNTGELFF. Here the CDR3 DNA reads TGTGCCAGCAGCACTGACCGGGACTCAAGGAACACCGGGGAGCTGTTTTTT. Drawing the rest from reference TRBV7-9 and TRBJ2-2, the complete variable domain is DTGVSQNPRHKITKRGQNVTFRCDPISEHNRLYWYRQTLGQGPEFLTYFQNEAQLEKSRLLSDRFSAERPKGSFSTLEIQRTEQGDSAMYLCASSTDRDSRNTGELFFGEGSRLTVL.